This is a list of T cell receptor beta chains from one sample in a study of shared clonotypes between healthy human individuals. TCRdb's table, derived via immunoSEQ multiplex PCR, lists solely in-frame clones and lacks some. Of about 2 million clones in the sample, less than 95% were seen once. The sample taken for sequencing was naive CD8+ T cells sorted from blood. Every receptor here comes from a man younger than 30 in good health. The CDR3 runs from the conserved cysteine through the conserved F or W. Each record gives: CDR3 DNA, CDR3 protein, J gene, clone size, V gene, D gene. A D gene is named only where the DNA matches it firmly. Size is stated for part of the rows, as once, few or many counts, or as a class when the clone is expanded.

CDR3nt: TGTGCCAGCAGCGGGCCAGACAGTGCGGGACAGCCCCAGCATTTT; CDR3aa: CASSGPDSAGQPQHF; j_gene: TRBJ1-5; abundance: .; v_gene: TRBV9; d_gene: .
CDR3nt: TGTGCCAGTAGTGATCAGGCACCGGGTCCTGCTCAGCCCCAGCATTTT; CDR3aa: CASSDQAPGPAQPQHF; j_gene: TRBJ1-5; abundance: .; v_gene: TRBV19; d_gene: .
CDR3nt: TGTGCCAGCAGTTTAGACAGAAGCTCCTACGAGCAGTACTTC; CDR3aa: CASSLDRSSYEQYF; j_gene: TRBJ2-7; abundance: .; v_gene: TRBV28; d_gene: .
CDR3nt: TGTGCCAGCAGTGCTACCTGGGCGGGGGGGTCCGAAGATGAGCAGTTCTTC; CDR3aa: CASSATWAGGSEDEQFF; j_gene: TRBJ2-1; abundance: .; v_gene: TRBV2; d_gene: TRBD2
CDR3nt: TGTGCCAGCACTGAGGGCGATCAGCAGTACTTC; CDR3aa: CASTEGDQQYF; j_gene: TRBJ2-7; abundance: .; v_gene: TRBV6-5; d_gene: .
CDR3nt: TGTGCCAGCAGTTACAGGGGCTATATGAACACTGAAGCTTTCTTT; CDR3aa: CASSYRGYMNTEAFF; j_gene: TRBJ1-1; abundance: .; v_gene: TRBV6-5; d_gene: .
CDR3nt: TGTGCCAGCAGTGAAGCCCCCCCCGGGACAGGCTCAGCGTCCTACGAGCAGTACTTC; CDR3aa: CASSEAPPGTGSASYEQYF; j_gene: TRBJ2-7; abundance: .; v_gene: TRBV6-1; d_gene: TRBD1
CDR3nt: TGTGCCAGCAGTCTACAGGGAGGGACTGAAGCTTTCTTT; CDR3aa: CASSLQGGTEAFF; j_gene: TRBJ1-1; abundance: .; v_gene: TRBV6-5; d_gene: .
CDR3nt: TGTGCCAGCAGCTCGTTAGCGGGAGGGCCGTCGGGCACAGATACGCAGTATTTT; CDR3aa: CASSSLAGGPSGTDTQYF; j_gene: TRBJ2-3; abundance: once; v_gene: TRBV13; d_gene: TRBD2
CDR3nt: TGCGCCAGCAGCCAAGAAAGCGGGCCCAGCACAGATACGCAGTATTTT; CDR3aa: CASSQESGPSTDTQYF; j_gene: TRBJ2-3; abundance: .; v_gene: TRBV4-1; d_gene: .
CDR3nt: TGCGCCAGCAGCCCATCCGGGACAGGGAGGGACATTCAGTACTTC; CDR3aa: CASSPSGTGRDIQYF; j_gene: TRBJ2-4; abundance: .; v_gene: TRBV4-1; d_gene: TRBD1
CDR3nt: TGTGCCAGCAGTTCCCTAGAGACAGCGGAGAGTGGCTACACCTTC; CDR3aa: CASSSLETAESGYTF; j_gene: TRBJ1-2; abundance: .; v_gene: TRBV6-5; d_gene: .
CDR3nt: TGTGCCAGCAGCTTAGGGATCGCTAATCCCAGCTGGGATACGCAGTATTTT; CDR3aa: CASSLGIANPSWDTQYF; j_gene: TRBJ2-3; abundance: .; v_gene: TRBV7-9; d_gene: .
CDR3nt: TGCGCCAGCAGCCAAACCCGGCCGGGCGGGGGGGCCGGGAATGAGCAGTTCTTC; CDR3aa: CASSQTRPGGGAGNEQFF; j_gene: TRBJ2-1; abundance: few; v_gene: TRBV4-1; d_gene: TRBD2
CDR3nt: TGCGCCAGCAGCCAGGTGACAGAGCCCCAAGAGACCCAGTACTTC; CDR3aa: CASSQVTEPQETQYF; j_gene: TRBJ2-5; abundance: .; v_gene: TRBV4-1; d_gene: .
CDR3nt: TGTGCCAGCTCACCAAGCGACTCACCCCTCCACTTT; CDR3aa: CASSPSDSPLHF; j_gene: TRBJ1-6; abundance: .; v_gene: TRBV18; d_gene: .
CDR3nt: TGTGCCAGCAGTCTCCCGGGGGGGCAAGAGACCCAGTACTTC; CDR3aa: CASSLPGGQETQYF; j_gene: TRBJ2-5; abundance: .; v_gene: TRBV28; d_gene: TRBD2
CDR3nt: TGTGCCAGCAGCTTACCGGGGTGGGCCTACAATGAGCAGTTCTTC; CDR3aa: CASSLPGWAYNEQFF; j_gene: TRBJ2-1; abundance: .; v_gene: TRBV7-2; d_gene: .
CDR3nt: TGTGCCAGCAGCTTGGCCGGGGGGTTGAGCAATCAGCCCCAGCATTTT; CDR3aa: CASSLAGGLSNQPQHF; j_gene: TRBJ1-5; abundance: .; v_gene: TRBV5-6; d_gene: .
CDR3nt: TGTGCCTGGAGCGATCGGGGGGCGGCTGAAGCTTTCTTT; CDR3aa: CAWSDRGAAEAFF; j_gene: TRBJ1-1; abundance: .; v_gene: TRBV30; d_gene: .
CDR3nt: TGTGCCAGCAGCCGACAGGTTTGGGGAGAGACCCAGTACTTC; CDR3aa: CASSRQVWGETQYF; j_gene: TRBJ2-5; abundance: .; v_gene: TRBV14; d_gene: .
CDR3nt: TGTGCCAGCAGTTCCCTGACAGACACAGATACGCAGTATTTT; CDR3aa: CASSSLTDTDTQYF; j_gene: TRBJ2-3; abundance: .; v_gene: TRBV6-6; d_gene: .
CDR3nt: TGTGCCAGCAGCTTAGCGGGCGTGAGCTCCTACGAGCAGTACTTC; CDR3aa: CASSLAGVSSYEQYF; j_gene: TRBJ2-7; abundance: .; v_gene: TRBV7-8; d_gene: .
CDR3nt: TGTGCCAGCAGTTCCAGGGGGCAGGCAGATACGCAGTATTTT; CDR3aa: CASSSRGQADTQYF; j_gene: TRBJ2-3; abundance: .; v_gene: TRBV27; d_gene: TRBD1
CDR3nt: TGTGCCAGCAGCCCAACACTGGAAGAGACCCAGTACTTC; CDR3aa: CASSPTLEETQYF; j_gene: TRBJ2-5; abundance: .; v_gene: TRBV5-6; d_gene: .
CDR3nt: TGTGCCTGGAGTGTAGCCTCTGAAGCTTTCTTT; CDR3aa: CAWSVASEAFF; j_gene: TRBJ1-1; abundance: .; v_gene: TRBV30; d_gene: .
CDR3nt: TGTGCCGTTTTCCAGACGGGATACGCCCAAGAGACCCAGTACTTC; CDR3aa: CAVFQTGYAQETQYF; j_gene: TRBJ2-5; abundance: .; v_gene: TRBV6-1; d_gene: .
CDR3nt: TGTGCCAGCAGCTTGGTGGCAGGGAGTACAGATACGCAGTATTTT; CDR3aa: CASSLVAGSTDTQYF; j_gene: TRBJ2-3; abundance: once; v_gene: TRBV7-9; d_gene: .
CDR3nt: TGTGCCAGCAGCTTCGAAAGCTATGGCTACACCTTC; CDR3aa: CASSFESYGYTF; j_gene: TRBJ1-2; abundance: .; v_gene: TRBV13; d_gene: .
CDR3nt: TGTGCCAGCAGTGAAGACGGACCCGGGACAGGGAGTCAGCCCCAGCATTTT; CDR3aa: CASSEDGPGTGSQPQHF; j_gene: TRBJ1-5; abundance: .; v_gene: TRBV2; d_gene: TRBD1
CDR3nt: TGTGCCAGCAGTTTGGGACAGGGGTGGGACGGTGAGCAGTTCTTC; CDR3aa: CASSLGQGWDGEQFF; j_gene: TRBJ2-1; abundance: .; v_gene: TRBV27; d_gene: TRBD1
CDR3nt: TGTGCCAGTAGTATAGATCTGGAGACTAGCGGAACAGATACGCAGTATTTT; CDR3aa: CASSIDLETSGTDTQYF; j_gene: TRBJ2-3; abundance: .; v_gene: TRBV19; d_gene: TRBD2
CDR3nt: TGCGCCAGCAGCCCCCCGGACAGGGCAGAAAATGGCTACACCTTC; CDR3aa: CASSPPDRAENGYTF; j_gene: TRBJ1-2; abundance: .; v_gene: TRBV4-1; d_gene: TRBD1
CDR3nt: TGTGCCAGCAGCCAAGTGGTGGGCCCATCCTACGAGCAGTACTTC; CDR3aa: CASSQVVGPSYEQYF; j_gene: TRBJ2-7; abundance: .; v_gene: TRBV14; d_gene: .
CDR3nt: TGCAGCGGGATGACTAGCGGTTTCACAGATACGCAGTATTTT; CDR3aa: CSGMTSGFTDTQYF; j_gene: TRBJ2-3; abundance: .; v_gene: TRBV29-1; d_gene: TRBD2
CDR3nt: TGTGCCAGCAGCTTAGGCGGACTAGGGATCACAAATGAGCAGTTCTTC; CDR3aa: CASSLGGLGITNEQFF; j_gene: TRBJ2-1; abundance: .; v_gene: TRBV7-9; d_gene: TRBD2
CDR3nt: TGTGCCAGCAGCCAAGAATATAGTAGTGGTCGGTACGAGCAGTACTTC; CDR3aa: CASSQEYSSGRYEQYF; j_gene: TRBJ2-7; abundance: .; v_gene: TRBV4-2; d_gene: .
CDR3nt: TGTGCCACCAGCACAGCCAAAGTAGGGACAGGGGACTCACCCCTCCACTTT; CDR3aa: CATSTAKVGTGDSPLHF; j_gene: TRBJ1-6; abundance: .; v_gene: TRBV15; d_gene: TRBD1
CDR3nt: TGTGCCAGCAGCCTCTCCGTGCAAGAGACCCAGTACTTC; CDR3aa: CASSLSVQETQYF; j_gene: TRBJ2-5; abundance: .; v_gene: TRBV5-4; d_gene: .